This section outlines one TCR beta chain sequence together with its context. This clonotype is a singleton in its sample. What this receptor recognizes is not known. A much larger clonotype is one base distant, so this may be a read error. These data come from a study of blood T cells in healthy people across ages (dated by TCRdb to the mid-2010s). Concerning the study at large: In model experiments, template switching captured about one uniquely barcoded TCR beta cDNA molecule for every two T cells. Using deep sequencing normalized with unique cDNA molecular identifiers, the study measured how TCR beta repertoire diversity changes with age. To avoid experimental bias, donors of different ages were spread randomly across the sequencing lanes. The donors were divided into four age groups: young (average around 16 years), middle-aged (about 39), aged (approximately 62) and long-lived (about 90). Using the same blood draw, the study looked at two additional independent replicas of 1 million unique cDNA reads for two donors, one aged 18 to 30 and the other aged 80 or older.

Systemically healthy Caucasian individuals from Russia, 39 in total and aged about 6 to 90 years, were included as donors. Around 10 milliliters of peripheral blood were collected from each donor into EDTA-treated Vacutainer tubes. Ficoll-Paque density-gradient centrifugation was used to isolate PBMCs, with at least 6.5 million per sample. Total RNA, at least 6 micrograms per sample, was extracted from PBMCs with Trizol reagent. For every donor, an aliquot of PBMCs went through flow cytometry to measure the percentages of naive CD45RAhigh/CD27high T cells. What the work shows at the level of the full study, not this receptor alone: Conclusive comparison of naive and antigen-experienced compartments was prevented by the profiling of bulk unsorted PBMCs. Observed TCR beta diversity per million T cells fell roughly linearly with age, and a significant reduction was already apparent by age around 40. Donor CMV infection status was unknown, potentially confounding age-related changes in expanded clonotypes. There was a strong correlation between observed TCR beta diversity and the percentage of naive T cells measured by flow cytometry. Compared with the aged group, the long-lived group had more naive CD4+ T cells, fewer expanded clones and increased TCR diversity, suggesting age selection. Estimates of total diversity from one million sequenced T cells were regarded as lower bounds and underestimates.

Clipping removes 5 bases from V and 4 bases from J, with 7 as the unmatched junction base count. CDR1 and CDR2 are drawn from the germline V gene: MDHEN, SYDVKM. The CDR3 starts with the cysteine, ends with the phenylalanine, and has 15 residues. CDR3 DNA only is kept here, 45 bases in frame from base 1. Library preparation employed 5' RACE. Instrument on record: Illumina HiSeq 2500. A second PCR of about 7 to 12 cycles was run with a J-beta primer mix and a sample-barcoded 5' primer. Each TCR beta cDNA molecule received a unique molecular identifier from a template-switch 5' adaptor carrying 12 random nucleotides. Each sample yielded at least 3 million CDR3-containing paired-end reads. First-strand cDNA was synthesized from all RNA with the Mint cDNA synthesis kit, primed by a TRBC-specific oligonucleotide. Following uracil-DNA glycosylase treatment, a first 18-cycle PCR with universal primers M1SS and BC2_uni_R was performed on all cDNA. The published analysis was carried out like this. Each sample was normalized by randomly selecting 1 million high-quality reads, each carrying a distinct molecular identifier. Instead of being binned into consensus sequences, reads that shared molecular identifiers were thrown out. MiTCR, run with a Q25 quality threshold and the strictest error-elimination algorithm, handled CDR3 identification, clonotype clustering and error correction. A nonparametric unseen species model using Euler transformation provided a lower-bound estimate of total TCR beta diversity. Using fastp at Q25 and MiXCR, TCRdb reprocessed the public reads and kept productive beta chains. Each entry is one CDR3 protein sequence, shown with its most common DNA and genes. The V and J calls, along with clone size, are taken from TCRdb and not from the paper's own processing. A total of hundreds of thousands of distinct CDR3 sequences appear in this sample, roughly 30% of them only once. The biggest ten clones account for 15% of the sample.

The sequence came from an elderly woman in good health. Donor details come from another sample of the same person, matched by shared clones. Sequences were obtained from blood. The chain links TRBV28 with TRBJ1-5; TRBD1 matches 8 bases in the middle. The DNA sequence reads TGTGCCAGCAGTGCCTCCGGGACAGGAAATCAGCCCCAGCATTTT. Its coded protein is CASSASGTGNQPQHF.